This T cell receptor (beta chain) was found in a study of control samples from healthy donors and cancer patients. This CDR3 is built from 15 residues. Trimming removed 0 bases at V and 5 bases at J, with 14 bases between. The germline gives CDR1 SGHKS, CDR2 YYEKEE (reference sequence). The assay was immunoSEQ multiplex PCR, and TCRdb's table has in-frame clones only and misses some. The sample lists 130,000 or so clones; about 90% were seen once. Material: blood. The clonotype originates from a man between 18 and 35 years old in good health. V gene TRBV5-5 combines with J gene TRBJ1-1, with D maybe TRBD1 (5 bases). The CDR3 here is CASSLEGAEITEAFF. The CDR3, as DNA: TGTGCCAGCAGCTTGGAAGGGGCAGAGATTACTGAAGCTTTCTTT. Complete variable domain (other parts from reference TRBV5-5 and TRBJ1-1): DAGVTQSPTHLIKTRGQQVTLRCSPISGHKSVSWYQQVLGQGPQFIFQYYEKEERGRGNFPDRFSARQFPNYSSELNVNALLLGDSALYLCASSLEGAEITEAFFGQGTRLTVV.